This TCR beta chain was recovered during a study of shared clonotypes between healthy human individuals. This table comes from immunoSEQ multiplex PCR, and its TCRdb copy is limited to in-frame clones, with some not included. Of 650,000 to 750,000 clones detected, approximately 75% appear once; the ten largest clones hold under 2%. Trimming removed 6 bases from V and 1 base from J, with 13 bases in between. The CDR3 is made up of 15 amino acids. The germline V gene encodes CDR1 SNHLY and CDR2 FYNNEI. The chain links TRBV2 to TRBJ1-5, with D possibly being TRBD1 (6 bases). The sequence derives from a woman younger than 45 in good health. Sequenced input: memory CD4+ T cells sorted from blood. Subset given: CD45RA-negative fraction. As DNA, the CDR3 is TGTGCCAGCAGATGGGGGGCAGGGAGCAATCAGCCCCAGCATTTT. This gives the protein CASRWGAGSNQPQHF.